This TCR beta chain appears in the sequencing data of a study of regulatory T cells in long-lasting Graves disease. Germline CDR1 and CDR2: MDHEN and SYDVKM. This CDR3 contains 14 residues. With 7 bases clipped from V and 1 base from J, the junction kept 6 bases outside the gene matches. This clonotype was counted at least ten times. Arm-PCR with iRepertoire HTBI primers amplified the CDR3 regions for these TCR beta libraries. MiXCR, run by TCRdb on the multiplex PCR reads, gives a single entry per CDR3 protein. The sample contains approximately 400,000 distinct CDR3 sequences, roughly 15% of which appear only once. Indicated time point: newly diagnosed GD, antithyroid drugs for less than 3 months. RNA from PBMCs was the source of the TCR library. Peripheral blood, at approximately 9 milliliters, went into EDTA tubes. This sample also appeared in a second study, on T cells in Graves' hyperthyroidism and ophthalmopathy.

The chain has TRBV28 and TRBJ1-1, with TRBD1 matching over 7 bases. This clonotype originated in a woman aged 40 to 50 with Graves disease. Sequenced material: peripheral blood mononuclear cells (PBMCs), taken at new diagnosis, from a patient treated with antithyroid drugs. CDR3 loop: CASNNRGSNTEAFF. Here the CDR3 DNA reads TGTGCCAGCAACAACAGGGGCTCGAACACTGAAGCTTTCTTT.